The entry below gives a single TCR beta chain sequence along with its context. This sample was taken from a study of cytomegalovirus exposure and HLA in healthy donors. Study-wide background: A preliminary data release comprised 80 million to 95 million unique TCRs obtained from HLA-typed donors.

PCR used 60 Vbeta primers and 13 Jbeta primers. Generated by immunoSEQ multiplex PCR, the TCRdb table keeps only in-frame clones and is missing some. In the table there are 95,000 to 100,000 clones, approximately 77% of which are singletons. Sequenced: PBMCs. The sequence was obtained from a female donor in good health and CMV-seronegative.

The CDR3 loop is CASSFGTDYEQYF. DNA for the CDR3: TGTGCCAGCAGCTTCGGGACGGACTACGAGCAGTACTTC. The V call is TRBV7-9, the J call TRBJ2-5; D may be TRBD1 or TRBD2 (5 bases each). The J call is doubtful: the DNA matches TRBJ2-7 better. Germline assignment: CDR1 SEHNR and CDR2 FQNEAQ (reference sequence). This CDR3 is built from 13 residues.